This T cell receptor beta chain was captured in a study of CD8 T cells in ankylosing spondylitis. The CDR3 runs 15 residues. Germline CDR1 reads SGHAT; CDR2 reads FQNNGV. Unmatched junction bases numbered 7, after V lost 6 bases and J lost 2 bases. From the 5' RACE reads, TCRdb called clonotypes with MiXCR, one entry per CDR3 protein. The sample consists of more than 150,000 distinct CDR3 sequences, over 10% of them appearing once. The chain uses TRBV11-2 and TRBJ1-2; 9 bases align to TRBD1. This clonotype originated in a female donor with ankylosing spondylitis or in good health (not recorded which). The sequenced sample consisted of blood, either unsorted or a sorted T cell fraction (not recorded which). The chain's CDR3 is CASRPGQGRNYGYTF. The CDR3 DNA follows: TGTGCCAGCAGACCAGGACAGGGGAGGAACTATGGCTACACCTTC.